This T cell receptor beta chain was profiled in a study of blood T cell repertoires in COVID-19. Produced via immunoSEQ multiplex PCR; TCRdb's table is partial and in-frame only. The repertoire consists of a few hundred thousand clones, with 65% to 90% occurring once and the leading ten covering around 4.2%. CDR3 length: 16 amino acids. Germline V gives CDR1 SGHRS, CDR2 YFSETQ. V dropped 3 bases and J dropped 4; count of bases not matched to a gene: 9. The sample consisted of PBMCs or T cells enriched from blood (not recorded which). This chain links TRBV5-1 with TRBJ2-1; the match to TRBD1 covers 8 bases. The receptor's source is a woman aged 40 to 50 with acute COVID-19. The CDR3 loop reads CASSSSGGQGYNEQFF. The CDR3 DNA follows: TGCGCCAGCAGCTCATCCGGAGGACAGGGTTACAATGAGCAGTTCTTC.